This T cell receptor beta chain was recovered during a study of T cell changes during pregnancy in multiple sclerosis. Repertoires were generated with immunoSEQ multiplex PCR, while TCRdb's copy carries only in-frame clones and drops some. Here the sample spans 40,000 to 55,000 clones, roughly nine tenths being singletons. Germline V gene sequence: CDR1 SGHRS, CDR2 YFSETQ. CDR3 length equals 17 residues. V was trimmed by 1 base and J by 0 bases, leaving 13 bases between them. The chain carries TRBV5-1 and TRBJ2-2, with D possibly TRBD2 on 5 matching bases. The TCR was taken from a female donor with multiple sclerosis, enrolled in a pregnancy study. This specimen was CD4+ T cells from peripheral blood mononuclear cells, taken after pregnancy. This chain's CDR3 is CASSLIPGSSNTGELFF. CDR3 nucleotide sequence: TGCGCCAGCAGCTTGATTCCGGGGTCCTCGAACACCGGGGAGCTGTTTTTT.